This T cell receptor (beta chain) was sequenced for a study of CD8 T cells in ankylosing spondylitis. General study results and limits: There was a TCR beta motif, made of 7 or 8 highly homologous variants, that appeared characteristic of ankylosing spondylitis blood.

The table lists this clonotype with many counts. Its antigen is undetermined. The CDR3 covers 15 residues. V was pared by 0 bases and J by 5 bases, with 12 bases between. CDR1 and CDR2 (germline): LGHNA, YSLEER. TCRdb used MiXCR to reprocess the 5' RACE reads, holding one entry per CDR3 protein. This sample has more than 500,000 distinct CDR3 sequences, with about 5.2% found just once. V is TRBV4-3 and J is TRBJ2-3; D unresolved. The sequenced sample was blood, either unsorted or a sorted T cell fraction (not recorded which). This TCR derives from a male donor with ankylosing spondylitis. The CDR3 reads CASSQDGPSGDTQYF. CDR3 DNA sequence: TGCGCCAGCAGCCAAGATGGACCCTCGGGAGATACGCAGTATTTT.